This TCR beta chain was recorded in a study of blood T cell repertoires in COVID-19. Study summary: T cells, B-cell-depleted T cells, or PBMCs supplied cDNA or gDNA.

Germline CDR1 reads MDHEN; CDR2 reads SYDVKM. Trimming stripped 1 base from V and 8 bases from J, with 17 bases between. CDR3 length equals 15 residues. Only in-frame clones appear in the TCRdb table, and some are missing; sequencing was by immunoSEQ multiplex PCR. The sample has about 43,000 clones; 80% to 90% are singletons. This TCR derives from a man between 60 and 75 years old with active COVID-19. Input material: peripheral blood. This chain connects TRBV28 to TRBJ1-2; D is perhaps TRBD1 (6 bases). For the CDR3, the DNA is TGTGCCAGCAGTTTATTTCCCCGCAGGGGCGCGGGCTACACCTTC. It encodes CASSLFPRRGAGYTF.